The 21 T cell receptor beta chains below all came from one sample that was sequenced in a study of tissue T cells after allogeneic stem cell transplantation. Produced via immunoSEQ multiplex PCR; TCRdb's table is partial and in-frame only. The repertoire holds 28,000 or so clones, with about 90% as singletons. Material: blood, obtained before transplantation. The source of these receptors is a male donor aged 60 or older who later had graft-versus-host disease after an allogeneic stem cell transplant.

The V gene is TRBV6-4, the J gene TRBJ2-1; weak D call: TRBD2 (6 bases). The germline V and J ends were trimmed by 6 bases and 7 bases, with 16 bases remaining between them. The germline CDR1 and CDR2 sequences are MRHNA and SNTAGT. The CDR3 loop spans 14 amino acids. The CDR3 sequence is CASSSGEGVNEQFF. The CDR3 bases are TGTGCCAGCAGCTCGGGAGAAGGGGTAAATGAGCAGTTCTTC.

The chain combines TRBV5-6 with TRBJ2-1; D assignment may be TRBD1 or TRBD2 (5 bases each). This CDR3 is 17 amino acids long. Germline values: CDR1 SGHDT, CDR2 YYEEEE. Between the trimmed V and J ends, which lost 1 base and 3 bases, there was a span of 17 bases. Here the CDR3 reads CASSLLQGVGYYNEQFF. In DNA, the CDR3 is TGTGCCAGCAGCTTGTTGCAGGGAGTGGGGTACTACAATGAGCAGTTCTTC.

The chain recombines TRBV7-8 with TRBJ2-5; TRBD2 might be the D (6 bases). V lost 6 bases and J 7 bases, leaving 15 bases between the germline ends. There are 13 residues in the CDR3. Germline lookup yields CDR1 SGHVS and CDR2 FQNEAQ. Here the CDR3 reads CASSPLALGTQYF. DNA for the CDR3: TGTGCCAGCAGTCCCCTAGCGCTAGGGACCCAGTACTTC.

This clone appeared a single time. J is TRBJ2-3 and V is TRBV3-1 (or the pseudogene TRBV3-2), with TRBD1 matching over 11 bases. Trimming cost V 2 bases and J 4 bases; bases outside gene matches: 2. The CDR3 runs 15 residues. The V gene's germline CDR1 is LGHDT and CDR2 YNNKEL (reference sequence). The CDR3 is CASSQRDRGADTQYF. The CDR3 coding sequence is TGTGCCAGCAGCCAAAGGGACAGGGGGGCAGATACGCAGTATTTT.

The chain recombines TRBV2 with TRBJ2-1; D gene unclear. CDR1 and CDR2 from the germline V gene are SNHLY and FYNNEI. Trimming removed 2 bases from V and 0 bases from J, with 5 bases in between. This CDR3 spans 14 amino acids. The CDR3 region has the DNA TGTGCCAGCAGTGAAAGGAGCTCCTACAATGAGCAGTTCTTC. It encodes CASSERSSYNEQFF. Full variable domain (rest looked up from reference TRBV2 and TRBJ2-1): EPEVTQTPSHQVTQMGQEVILRCVPISNHLYFYWYRQILGQKVEFLVSFYNNEISEKSEIFDDQFSVERPDGSNFTLKIRSTKLEDSAMYFCASSERSSYNEQFFGPGTRLTVL.

The chain links TRBV10-2 to TRBJ2-7, with 7 bases fitting TRBD1. V dropped 8 bases and J dropped 0; count of bases not matched to a gene: 7. The CDR3 is made up of 14 amino acids. Per germline, CDR1 WSHSY and CDR2 SAAADI. The CDR3 protein is CASRDRASSYEQYF. CDR3 DNA: TGCGCCAGCCGAGACAGGGCGAGCTCCTACGAGCAGTACTTC.

The chain uses TRBV28 and TRBJ1-1; possibly TRBD1 for D (5 bases). This CDR3 has 12 residues. Germline CDR1 is MDHEN and CDR2 is SYDVKM. Trimming removed 6 bases from V and 11 bases from J, with 16 bases in between. This chain's CDR3 is CASSSPGPIAFF. CDR3 sequence (DNA): TGTGCCAGCAGCTCACCGGGACCGATTGCTTTCTTT.

J is TRBJ1-4 and V is TRBV30; TRBD1 aligns across 8 bases. The CDR3 has 16 amino acids. J gave up 0 bases and V 7 bases, and 10 bases lay outside the gene matches. Looked up from germline, CDR1 is GTSNPN and CDR2 is SVGIG (reference sequence). The chain's CDR3 is CASTQGAHSTNEKLFF. The CDR3 DNA sequence: TGTGCCTCTACTCAGGGGGCCCATTCAACTAATGAAAAACTGTTTTTT.

The chain has TRBV30 and TRBJ1-5; 7 nucleotides align to TRBD1. The length of the CDR3 is 14 residues. Per the germline V gene, CDR1 is GTSNPN and CDR2 is SVGIG (reference sequence). J was trimmed by 3 bases and V by 2 bases; bases with no gene match: 4. Written as DNA, the CDR3 is TGTGCCTGGAGTCCTACAGGGGTCAATCAGCCCCAGCATTTT. Translating it yields CAWSPTGVNQPQHF. The variable domain in full, completed from reference TRBV30 and TRBJ1-5, reads SQTIHQWPATLVQPVGSPLSLECTVEGTSNPNLYWYRQAAGRGLQLLFYSVGIGQISSEVPQNLSASRPQDRQFILSSKKLLLSDSGFYLCAWSPTGVNQPQHFGDGTRLSIL.

The rearrangement uses TRBV7-2 and TRBJ2-7; D is unclear. V was clipped by 1 base and J by 3 bases, with 10 bases between them. Per the germline V gene, CDR1 is SGHTA and CDR2 is FQGNSA. The CDR3 length is 14 residues. CDR3 bases: TGTGCCAGCAGCTTAGTAGCCGAGAGCTACGAGCAGTACTTC. This sequence encodes CASSLVAESYEQYF.

The rearrangement joins TRBV18 to TRBJ1-4; 10 bases line up with TRBD1. With 3 bases clipped from V and 8 bases from J, the junction kept 12 bases outside the gene matches. This CDR3 contains 17 residues. Per the germline V gene, CDR1 is KGHSH and CDR2 is LQKENI. The CDR3 DNA sequence: TGTGCCAGCTCACCTCTCGTGGGACAGGGGAGTTGGGAAAAACTGTTTTTT. Encoded protein: CASSPLVGQGSWEKLFF.

The chain joins TRBV5-6 to TRBJ1-1; 8 positions agree with TRBD1. From germline, CDR1 is SGHDT and CDR2 YYEEEE. The length of the CDR3 is 15 residues. The trim removed 3 bases at V and 1 base at J, leaving 5 bases unmatched. This chain's CDR3 is CASSSATGANTEAFF. For the CDR3, the DNA is TGTGCCAGCAGCTCGGCGACAGGGGCGAACACTGAAGCTTTCTTT.

This clone turned up a few times. The chain uses TRBV2 and TRBJ1-5; D gene uncertain. V was pared by 1 base and J by 2 bases, with 9 bases between. Germline CDR1 SNHLY, CDR2 FYNNEI. CDR3 length equals 15 residues. The CDR3 here is CASSEVGLGNQPQHF. In DNA form, the CDR3 reads TGTGCCAGCAGTGAAGTAGGGTTGGGCAATCAGCCCCAGCATTTT.

The V call is TRBV19, the J call TRBJ1-1; D ambiguous. Germline CDR1 LNHDA, CDR2 SQIVND (reference sequence). Trimming stripped 6 bases from V and 1 base from J, with 6 bases between. The CDR3 has 12 amino acids. CDR3 in amino acids: CASSNTNTEAFF. In DNA, the CDR3 is TGTGCCAGTAGCAACACGAACACTGAAGCTTTCTTT.

The chain employs TRBV5-1 and TRBJ2-7; the D gene is possibly TRBD1 (5 bases). Trimming shortened V by 0 bases and J by 2 bases, and 9 bases separated the two germline ends. The CDR3 totals 14 residues. In germline, CDR1 is SGHRS, CDR2 YFSETQ. The CDR3 reads CASSLETVTYEQYF. DNA of the CDR3: TGCGCCAGCAGCTTGGAGACAGTTACCTACGAGCAGTACTTC.

Here the CDR3 reads CASNPRQGARTEAFF. The CDR3 DNA follows: TGTGCCAGCAATCCTCGACAGGGGGCCCGCACTGAAGCTTTCTTT. This sequence joins TRBV6-5 and TRBJ1-1, with 10 bases that match TRBD1. Per the germline V gene, CDR1 is MNHEY and CDR2 is SVGAGI. The CDR3 spans 15 residues. V was clipped by 7 bases and J by 4 bases; unmatched bases: 9.

V usage is TRBV5-5 and J usage is TRBJ1-1; tentatively, D is TRBD1 (5 bases). The V end was cut by 3 bases, the J end by 5 bases, with 17 bases between. The germline gives CDR1 SGHKS, CDR2 YYEKEE (reference sequence). This CDR3 spans 15 amino acids. CDR3 DNA sequence: TGTGCCAGCAGCTCGACGGGGGTGTCTGGGACTGAAGCTTTCTTT. Amino acid sequence: CASSSTGVSGTEAFF.

The genes are TRBV3-1 (or the pseudogene TRBV3-2) and TRBJ2-7; 8 nucleotides match TRBD1. CDR1 and CDR2 (germline): LGHDT, YNNKEL (reference sequence). V dropped 3 bases and J dropped 5; count of bases not matched to a gene: 9. This CDR3 is built from 15 residues. In DNA, the CDR3 is TGTGCCAGCAGCCACACCGGGACAGGCCTACACGAGCAGTACTTC. It is translated as CASSHTGTGLHEQYF.

The rearrangement links TRBV28 to TRBJ1-5; weak D call: TRBD1 (6 bases). The CDR3 runs to 14 residues. The germline gives CDR1 MDHEN, CDR2 SYDVKM. The V end was cut by 5 bases, the J end by 9 bases, with 17 bases between. CDR3 sequence: CASSRGQGPRPQHF. The CDR3, as DNA: TGTGCCAGCAGTCGAGGTCAGGGGCCGCGGCCCCAGCATTTT. The full variable domain, completed using reference TRBV28 and TRBJ1-5, is DVKVTQSSRYLVKRTGEKVFLECVQDMDHENMFWYRQDPGLGLRLIYFSYDVKMKEKGDIPEGYSVSREKKERFSLILESASTNQTSMYLCASSRGQGPRPQHFGDGTRLSIL.

The V call is TRBV4-3, the J call TRBJ2-1; D may be TRBD2 (6 bases). Germline CDR1 reads LGHNA; CDR2 reads YSLEER. The CDR3 runs to 16 residues. V was shortened by 4 bases and J by 9 bases, with 22 bases between the two germline ends. Written as DNA, the CDR3 is TGCGCCAGCAGCCGCGTCCGGGACTTAAAGGACACTGAGCAGTTCTTC. This gives the protein CASSRVRDLKDTEQFF.

The rearrangement uses TRBV19 and TRBJ1-5; D gene ambiguous. The V and J ends lost 7 bases and 2 bases respectively, with 18 bases between them. The CDR3 totals 16 residues. Germline loops: CDR1 LNHDA, CDR2 SQIVND (reference sequence). The CDR3 reads CASTAGAGQGNQPQHF. The CDR3 region has the DNA TGTGCCAGTACCGCGGGCGCTGGTCAAGGCAATCAGCCCCAGCATTTT. Filled out from reference TRBV19 and TRBJ1-5, the complete variable domain reads DGGITQSPKYLFRKEGQNVTLSCEQNLNHDAMYWYRQDPGQGLRLIYYSQIVNDFQKGDIAEGYSVSREKKESFPLTVTSAQKNPTAFYLCASTAGAGQGNQPQHFGDGTRLSIL.